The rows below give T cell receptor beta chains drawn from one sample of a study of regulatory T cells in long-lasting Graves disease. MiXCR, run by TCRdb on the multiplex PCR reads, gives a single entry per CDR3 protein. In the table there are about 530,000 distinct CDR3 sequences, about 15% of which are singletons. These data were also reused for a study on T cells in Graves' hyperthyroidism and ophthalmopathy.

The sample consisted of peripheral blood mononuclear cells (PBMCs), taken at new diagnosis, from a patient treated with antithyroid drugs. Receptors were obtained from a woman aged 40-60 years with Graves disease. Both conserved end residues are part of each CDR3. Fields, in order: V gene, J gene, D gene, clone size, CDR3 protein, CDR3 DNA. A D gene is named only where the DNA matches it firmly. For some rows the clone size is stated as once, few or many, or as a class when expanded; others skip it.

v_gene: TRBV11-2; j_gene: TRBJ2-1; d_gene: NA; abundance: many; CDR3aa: CASRQGGYNEQFF; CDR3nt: TGTGCCAGCCGTCAGGGGGGCTACAATGAGCAGTTCTTC
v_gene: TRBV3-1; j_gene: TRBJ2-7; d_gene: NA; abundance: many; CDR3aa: CASSQALGAYEQYF; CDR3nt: TGTGCCAGCAGCCAAGCTCTAGGGGCCTACGAGCAGTACTTC
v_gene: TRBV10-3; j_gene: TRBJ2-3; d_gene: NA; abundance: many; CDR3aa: CAISDDPGPGSDTQYF; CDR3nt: TGTGCCATCAGTGACGACCCGGGACCCGGATCGGATACGCAGTATTTT
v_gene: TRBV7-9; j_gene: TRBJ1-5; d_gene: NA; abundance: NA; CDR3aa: CASSLGLIQPQHF; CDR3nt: TGTGCCAGCAGCTTGGGTCTGATCCAGCCCCAGCATTTT
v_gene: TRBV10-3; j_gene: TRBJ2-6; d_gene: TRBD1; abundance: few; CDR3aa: CAISEQGQGFGANVLTF; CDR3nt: TGTGCCATCAGTGAGCAGGGACAGGGGTTTGGGGCCAACGTCCTGACTTTC
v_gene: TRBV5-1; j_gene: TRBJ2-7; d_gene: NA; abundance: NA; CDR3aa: CASSLATAAYEQYF; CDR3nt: TGCGCCAGCAGCTTGGCCACAGCAGCCTACGAGCAGTACTTC
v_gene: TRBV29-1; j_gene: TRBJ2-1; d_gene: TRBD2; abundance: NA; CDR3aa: CSVSSSGGRNEQFF; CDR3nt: TGCAGCGTTTCCTCTAGCGGGGGGAGGAATGAGCAGTTCTTC
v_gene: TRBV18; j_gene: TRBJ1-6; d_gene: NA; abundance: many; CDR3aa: CASSPQGTSDSPLHF; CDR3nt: TGTGCCAGCTCACCCCAAGGGACGTCGGATTCACCCCTCCACTTT
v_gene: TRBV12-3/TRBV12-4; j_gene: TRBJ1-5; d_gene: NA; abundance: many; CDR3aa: CASRRSGITNQPQHF; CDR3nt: TGTGCCAGCAGACGTTCCGGGATTACCAATCAGCCCCAGCATTTT
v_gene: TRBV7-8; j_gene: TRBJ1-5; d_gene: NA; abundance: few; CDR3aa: CASSLPSGRQNQPQHF; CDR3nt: TGTGCCAGCAGCTTACCCTCTGGACGGCAGAATCAGCCCCAGCATTTT
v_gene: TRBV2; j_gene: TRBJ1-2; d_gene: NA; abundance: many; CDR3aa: CASIAGSYGYTF; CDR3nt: TGTGCCAGCATCGCAGGGTCCTATGGCTACACCTTC
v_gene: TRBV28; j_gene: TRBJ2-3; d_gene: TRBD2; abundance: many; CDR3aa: CASSLWSGGGSDTQYF; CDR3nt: TGTGCCAGCAGTTTATGGAGCGGGGGGGGATCGGATACGCAGTATTTT
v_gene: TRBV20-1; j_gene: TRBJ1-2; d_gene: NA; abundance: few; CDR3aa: CSALLYLTGYTF; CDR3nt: TGCAGTGCCCTTCTCTACCTGACTGGCTACACCTTC
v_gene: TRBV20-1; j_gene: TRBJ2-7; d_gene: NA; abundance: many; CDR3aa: CSASYYYEQYF; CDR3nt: TGCAGTGCTAGTTACTATTACGAGCAGTACTTC
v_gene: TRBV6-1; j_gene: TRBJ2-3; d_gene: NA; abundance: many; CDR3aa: CASSEAGDTDTQYF; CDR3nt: TGTGCCAGCAGTGAAGCGGGGGACACAGATACGCAGTATTTT
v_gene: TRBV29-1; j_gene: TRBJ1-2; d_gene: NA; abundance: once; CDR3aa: CSVEVMELNYGYTF; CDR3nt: TGCAGCGTTGAAGTGATGGAGTTAAACTATGGCTACACCTTC
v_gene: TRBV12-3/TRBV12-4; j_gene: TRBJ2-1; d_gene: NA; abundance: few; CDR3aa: CASTGTLDSEQFF; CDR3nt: TGTGCCAGCACCGGGACATTGGATAGTGAGCAGTTCTTC
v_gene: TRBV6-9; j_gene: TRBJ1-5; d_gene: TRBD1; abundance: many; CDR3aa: CASSWGQGANQPQHF; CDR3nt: TGTGCCAGCAGTTGGGGACAGGGGGCAAATCAGCCCCAGCATTTT
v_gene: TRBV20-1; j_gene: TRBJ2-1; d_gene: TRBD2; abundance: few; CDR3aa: CSARVAGGNEQFF; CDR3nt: TGCAGTGCTAGAGTAGCGGGGGGTAATGAGCAGTTCTTC
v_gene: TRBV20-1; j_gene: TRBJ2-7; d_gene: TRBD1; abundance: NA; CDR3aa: CSARDVDRSYEQYF; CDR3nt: TGCAGTGCTAGAGATGTGGACAGGTCCTACGAGCAGTACTTC